Presented here are 24 T cell receptor beta chains from one specimen sequenced in a study of graft-versus-host responses after intestinal transplantation. Libraries were prepared by immunoSEQ multiplex PCR; TCRdb keeps only in-frame clonotypes and omits some of them. The sample shows 25,000 to 30,000 clones, just under 95% of them seen only once. The source was PBMCs, collected approximately 30 days after intestinal transplant. These receptors came from a human patient who received an intestinal transplant, so some T cells may come from the graft donor.

The rearrangement joins TRBV6-5 to TRBJ1-2, with 10 nucleotides matching TRBD1. Germline CDR1 is MNHEY and CDR2 is SVGAGI. J was trimmed by 3 bases and V by 5 bases; bases with no gene match: 6. This CDR3 spans 15 amino acids. CDR3 DNA: TGTGCCAGCAGTAATGGACAGGGGGTGGACTATGGCTACACCTTC. This translates into CASSNGQGVDYGYTF.

This chain connects TRBV5-1 to TRBJ2-7, with TRBD1 identical over 12 bases. Germline values: CDR1 SGHRS, CDR2 YFSETQ. Trimming removed 3 bases from V and 1 base from J; junction bases left unmatched: 2. The CDR3 is 15 amino acids. The CDR3 sequence is CASSWGQGASYEQYF. CDR3 nucleotides: TGCGCCAGCAGCTGGGGACAGGGGGCTTCCTACGAGCAGTACTTC.

The V and J genes are TRBV5-4 and TRBJ2-5; D possibly corresponds to TRBD1 (6 bases). The CDR3 has 13 residues. CDR1 SGHNT and CDR2 YYREEE come from the germline V gene (reference sequence). Trimming cost V 4 bases and J 1 base, with 8 bases left between them. For the CDR3, the DNA is TGTGCCAGCAGCACGGACAGCCAAGAGACCCAGTACTTC. Its translation is CASSTDSQETQYF.

This clone was counted once. The chain couples TRBV18 to TRBJ2-5; D may be TRBD2 (5 bases). This CDR3 spans 15 amino acids. The germline V gene encodes CDR1 KGHSH and CDR2 LQKENI. The germline V and J ends were trimmed by 6 bases and 2 bases, with 16 bases remaining between them. CDR3: CASSRRRADQETQYF. The CDR3 DNA reads as TGTGCCAGCTCTCGACGGCGGGCAGATCAAGAGACCCAGTACTTC.

The chain joins TRBV27 to TRBJ2-1; the D gene is possibly TRBD2 (5 bases). Trimming took 10 bases from V and 3 from J, leaving 16 bases between them. Germline V gene sequence: CDR1 MNHEY, CDR2 SMNVEV (reference sequence). The CDR3 is 14 amino acids. The CDR3 DNA reads as TGTGCCACCAACCCTCCCGGGGACTACAATGAGCAGTTCTTC. Translated: CATNPPGDYNEQFF.

This chain links TRBV7-9 with TRBJ2-7; TRBD1 agrees at 8 bases. V shed 4 bases and J 3 bases; nucleotides not matched to a gene: 11. This CDR3 has 16 amino acids. In germline, CDR1 is SEHNR, CDR2 FQNEAQ (reference sequence). CDR3 sequence reads: CASSSPGTGLRYEQYF. Written as DNA, the CDR3 is TGTGCCAGCAGCTCACCAGGGACAGGACTACGCTACGAGCAGTACTTC.

The chain couples TRBV4-3 to TRBJ1-1, with D uncertain. From germline, CDR1 is LGHNA and CDR2 YSLEER. The CDR3 consists of 16 residues. Trimming removed 1 base at V and 0 bases at J, with 12 bases between. The CDR3: CASSQGEGPMNTEAFF. CDR3 nucleotides: TGCGCCAGCAGCCAAGGGGAAGGGCCCATGAACACTGAAGCTTTCTTT.

With respect to this clone: The CDR3 ends on some other residue instead of the conserved phenylalanine or tryptophan, so this is likely a read error. Because the CDR3's place on the DNA is in doubt, the DNA is left out and the CDR3 is given as listed by TCRdb. The J gene is TRBJ1-1, the V gene TRBV5-6; TRBD1 is taken as the D call from the table, unchecked against the DNA. From its first to its last residue, the CDR3 has 12 amino acids. Germline assignment: CDR1 SGHDT and CDR2 YYEEEE. CDR3: CASSRDRPGPGI.

Only one count was recorded for this clone. The CDR3 bases are TGTGCCAGCAGCCTCTACCAATACGAGCAGTACTTC. This codes for CASSLYQYEQYF. This chain uses TRBV5-4 with TRBJ2-7; D unresolved. This CDR3 contains 12 residues. Germline CDR1 and CDR2: SGHNT and YYREEE (reference sequence). V was trimmed by 4 bases and J by 4 bases, leaving 9 bases between them.

The J gene is TRBJ2-2, the V gene TRBV19, with D possibly matching TRBD1 (5 bases). From germline, CDR1 is LNHDA and CDR2 SQIVND (reference sequence). CDR3 size: 14 residues. V lost 6 bases and J lost 1, with 9 bases in between. The CDR3 nucleotides read TGTGCCAGTAGGGACATGAAGAACACCGGGGAGCTGTTTTTT. Translation: CASRDMKNTGELFF.

The gene calls are TRBV29-1 and TRBJ1-2; weak D call: TRBD1 (6 bases). The CDR3 is 13 amino acids. V was cut by 5 bases and J by 3 bases, with 13 bases left in between. Germline V lookup: CDR1 SQVTM, CDR2 ANQGSEA. The CDR3 reads CSVRTEGDYGYTF. CDR3 sequence (DNA): TGCAGCGTTCGGACAGAAGGGGACTATGGCTACACCTTC.

The rearrangement uses TRBV7-8 and TRBJ1-2; TRBD1 aligns across 7 bases. The J segment lost 6 bases and the V segment lost 7 bases, leaving 5 bases of the junction unmatched. The CDR3 is made up of 12 amino acids. The germline V gene has CDR1 SGHVS and CDR2 FQNEAQ. The CDR3 spells CASTLDRDGYTF. In nucleotides, the CDR3 is TGTGCCAGCACCCTCGACAGGGATGGCTACACCTTC. The entire variable domain, with the rest obtained from reference TRBV7-8 and TRBJ1-2, is as follows: GAGVSQSPRYKVAKRGQDVALRCDPISGHVSLFWYQQALGQGPEFLTYFQNEAQLDKSGLPSDRFFAERPEGSVSTLKIQRTQQEDSAVYLCASTLDRDGYTFGSGTRLTVV.

The CDR3 loop reads CASSQPGYTEAFF. Here the CDR3 DNA reads TGCGCCAGCAGCCAACCAGGTTACACTGAAGCTTTCTTT. This chain links TRBV4-1 with TRBJ1-1; D gene unclear. The CDR3 is made up of 13 amino acids. V lost 2 bases to trimming and J lost 3 bases, with 7 bases between them. CDR1 MGHRA and CDR2 YSYEKL come from the germline V gene.

The CDR3 coding sequence is TGTGCCAGCTCACCACGAGACAGGGAAGGCTACACCTTC. It yields the protein CASSPRDREGYTF. The chain is built from TRBV18 and TRBJ1-2, with 7 bases identical to TRBD1. With 1 base clipped from V and 8 bases from J, the junction kept 4 bases outside the gene matches. This CDR3 contains 13 residues. Germline V gene sequence: CDR1 KGHSH, CDR2 LQKENI. The variable domain in full, with the rest retrieved from reference TRBV18 and TRBJ1-2, is NAGVMQNPRHLVRRRGQEARLRCSPMKGHSHVYWYRQLPEEGLKFMVYLQKENIIDESGMPKERFSAEFPKEGPSILRIQQVVRGDSAAYFCASSPRDREGYTFGSGTRLTVV.

In this sample, this clone turned up once. The CDR3 sequence: CASSSASREWGYGYTF. The CDR3 DNA is TGTGCCAGCAGTTCCGCCTCGAGGGAGTGGGGATATGGCTACACCTTC. The chain combines TRBV28 with TRBJ1-2; D call uncertain. With 4 bases removed from V and 5 bases from J, the gap between germline ends came to 20 bases. This CDR3 contains 16 residues. CDR1 and CDR2 (germline): MDHEN, SYDVKM.

This rearrangement joins TRBV15 to TRBJ2-3, with TRBD2 identical over 7 bases. This CDR3 is 15 amino acids long. V shed 0 bases, J shed 4 bases, and the junction held 4 bases outside the gene matches. In germline, CDR1 is LNHNV, CDR2 YYDKDF (reference sequence). As DNA, the CDR3 is TGTGCCACCAGCAGAGAGTCGGGGGGAGCAGATACGCAGTATTTT. Translated: CATSRESGGADTQYF.

To note about this clone: At the DNA level, this CDR3 is encoded by other sequences in the same sample as well. The gene calls are TRBV28 and TRBJ1-1; D call uncertain. CDR3 length: 13 amino acids. CDR1 and CDR2 from the germline V gene are MDHEN and SYDVKM. Trimming shortened V by 5 bases and J by 5 bases, and 12 bases separated the two germline ends. This chain's CDR3 is CASSNSGGTEAFF. The CDR3 DNA follows: TGTGCCAGCAGTAACAGCGGCGGGACTGAAGCTTTCTTT.

V gene TRBV21-1 combines with J gene TRBJ2-7; TRBD2 is the table's D call and was not checked against the DNA. TRBV21-1 is an annotated pseudogene. The CDR3 consists of 16 residues. The CDR3 nucleotides are TGTGCCAGCAGCGGCGGATTAGCTACACGTGTTGACGAGCAGTACTTC. Its translation is CASSGGLATRVDEQYF.

Notes on this clone: This is likely a read error, given that the CDR3 carries no conserved phenylalanine or tryptophan at its end. J is TRBJ1-5 and V is TRBV6-1; D call uncertain. Germline CDR1 reads MNHNS; CDR2 reads SASEGT. This CDR3 is 15 amino acids long. Deletions cut 3 bases from V and 2 bases from J, with 11 bases between. CDR3 region: CASSEKKKGNQPQHS. The CDR3 DNA follows: TGTGCCAGCAGTGAGAAAAAAAAAGGCAATCAGCCCCAGCATTCT.

In regard to this clone: An end of the junction does not agree with germline; a read error may underlie this. The chain links TRBV15 to TRBJ1-1; tentatively, D is TRBD1 (5 bases). Germline CDR1 reads LNHNV; CDR2 reads YYDKDF (reference sequence). The CDR3 totals 14 residues. CDR3 sequence: CAASRAITGTEAFF. The CDR3 nucleotides are TGTGCCGCCAGCAGGGCGATAACGGGCACTGAAGCTTTCTTT.

This sequence joins TRBV7-2 and TRBJ2-2, with D possibly being TRBD1 or TRBD2 (6 bases each). The ends were cut back, 2 bases at V and 6 bases at J, with 13 bases in the middle. The CDR3 is 15 residues long. Germline CDR1 SGHTA, CDR2 FQGNSA. CDR3 in amino acids: CASSLLPRGAGELFF. Written as DNA, the CDR3 is TGTGCCAGCAGCTTACTTCCTAGGGGGGCCGGGGAGCTGTTTTTT. Full variable domain (outside the CDR3, taken from reference TRBV7-2 and TRBJ2-2): GAGVSQSPSNKVTEKGKDVELRCDPISGHTALYWYRQSLGQGLEFLIYFQGNSAPDKSGLPSDRFSAERTGGSVSTLTIQRTQQEDSAVYLCASSLLPRGAGELFFGEGSRLTVL.

The chain carries TRBV20-1 and TRBJ2-3; D call uncertain. From germline, CDR1 is DFQATT and CDR2 SNEGSKA (reference sequence). V lost 5 bases and J 2 bases, leaving 5 bases between the germline ends. The CDR3 runs to 11 residues. This CDR3 reads CSAPLTDTQYF. The CDR3 coding sequence is TGCAGTGCTCCACTCACAGATACGCAGTATTTT.

This rearrangement joins TRBV29-1 to TRBJ2-1; 7 positions match TRBD2. The CDR3 length is 14 residues. J gave up 3 bases and V 7 bases, and 9 bases lay outside the gene matches. The germline CDR1 and CDR2 sequences are SQVTM and ANQGSEA. The CDR3 DNA is TGCAGCGCCCGCGGTGGGAGGGACTACAATGAGCAGTTCTTC. Protein product: CSARGGRDYNEQFF.

The chain has TRBV25-1 and TRBJ2-1; possibly TRBD2 for D (7 bases). Looked up from germline, CDR1 is MGHDK and CDR2 is SYGVNS. V lost 1 base and J lost 7, with 14 bases in between. The CDR3 contains 15 residues. The CDR3 DNA sequence: TGTGCCAGCAGTGAATGGAACAGGGAGGGAAATGAGCAGTTCTTC. This translates into CASSEWNREGNEQFF.